These 5 T cell receptor beta chains came from one sample sequenced in a study of cytomegalovirus exposure and HLA in healthy donors. Primers for the PCR totalled 60 Vbeta and 13 Jbeta. TCRdb's table, derived via immunoSEQ multiplex PCR, lists solely in-frame clones and lacks some. Counted here are some 180,000 clones, roughly 77% occurring once; the ten biggest clones make up 2% to 2.5%. The sequencing input was PBMCs. The receptor set was obtained from a woman aged 30 to 39 in good health and CMV-seropositive.

The chain combines TRBV6-6 with TRBJ1-3; possible D gene TRBD1, 5 bases. V lost 2 bases and J 4 bases, leaving 9 bases between the germline ends. The CDR3 contains 14 residues. Germline assignment: CDR1 MNHNY and CDR2 SVGAGI (reference sequence). CDR3 DNA sequence: TGTGCCAGCAGTTACAGGGGTTCCGGAAACACCATATATTTT. Translating it yields CASSYRGSGNTIYF.

The V gene is TRBV11-3, the J gene TRBJ2-7; TRBD1 matches at 9 bases. Trimming removed 8 bases from V and 1 base from J; junction bases left unmatched: 9. This CDR3 contains 15 residues. Germline values: CDR1 SGHNT, CDR2 YENEEA. CDR3 coding DNA: TGTGCCAGCGGTCAAACCGGGACAGGGTCCTACGAGCAGTACTTC. The encoded protein is CASGQTGTGSYEQYF.

This rearrangement joins TRBV19 to TRBJ1-5; the D is unclear. Deletions cut 3 bases from V and 0 bases from J, with 12 bases between. This CDR3 is 16 amino acids long. The germline gives CDR1 LNHDA, CDR2 SQIVND (reference sequence). CDR3 bases: TGTGCCAGTAGTATTGCGGGATTCTATAGCAATCAGCCCCAGCATTTT. This sequence encodes CASSIAGFYSNQPQHF.

The chain carries TRBV11-2 and TRBJ2-5; D is perhaps TRBD2 (6 bases). The CDR3 is made up of 13 amino acids. Germline CDR1 and CDR2: SGHAT and FQNNGV. Trimming took 5 bases from V and 2 from J, leaving 9 bases between them. CDR3 sequence reads: CASSPREQETQYF. CDR3 coding DNA: TGTGCCAGCAGCCCCCGGGAGCAAGAGACCCAGTACTTC.

The genes are TRBV4-3 and TRBJ2-1; weak D call: TRBD1 (6 bases). This CDR3 contains 14 residues. Deletions cut 1 base from V and 5 bases from J, with 9 bases between. Germline loops: CDR1 LGHNA, CDR2 YSLEER. The CDR3 here is CASSQVTGNNEQFF. The CDR3 DNA follows: TGCGCCAGCAGCCAAGTCACAGGGAACAATGAGCAGTTCTTC.